The rows below give T cell receptor beta chains drawn from one sample of a study of T cells after yellow fever vaccination. TCRdb reprocessed the 5' RACE reads via MiXCR and lists one record per CDR3 protein. Of around 400,000 distinct CDR3 sequences listed, 11% are singletons. Sequencing was performed on PBMCs, taken on the day of the first yellow fever vaccination. The receptors derive from a man aged 18 to 30 who received the YFV17D yellow fever vaccine. The CDR3 runs from the conserved cysteine through the conserved F or W. The D gene is left open where the match is weak. Rows give clone size only sometimes, using once, few, many, or a class for an expanded clone.

TRBJ1-2,many,TRBV12-3/TRBV12-4,.,CASSLAGVGYGYTF,TGTGCCAGCAGTTTAGCAGGGGTAGGCTATGGCTACACCTTC
TRBJ2-7,.,TRBV4-1,.,CASSQGPGATYEQYF,TGCGCCAGCAGCCAAGGCCCCGGGGCCACCTACGAGCAGTACTTC
TRBJ2-1,many,TRBV20-1,TRBD2,CSANGGGLEHEQFF,TGCAGTGCGAACGGGGGGGGCCTGGAGCATGAGCAGTTCTTC
TRBJ2-1,few,TRBV6-2/TRBV6-3,.,CASSSSALVWDNEQFF,TGTGCCAGCAGCTCCTCCGCCCTGGTTTGGGACAATGAGCAGTTCTTC
TRBJ1-2,.,TRBV7-9,.,CASSLGGVLGNYGYTF,TGTGCCAGCAGCTTGGGCGGGGTCCTCGGCAACTATGGCTACACCTTC
TRBJ1-1,few,TRBV29-1,.,CSVDRQFLGAFF,TGCAGCGTTGATCGGCAGTTTTTGGGAGCTTTCTTT
TRBJ2-5,few,TRBV11-2,.,CASSWTTPGTQYF,TGTGCCAGCAGCTGGACCACGCCGGGGACCCAGTACTTC
TRBJ1-1,.,TRBV20-1,.,CSARDRTAFF,TGCAGTGCTAGAGATCGGACAGCTTTCTTT
TRBJ2-3,few,TRBV12-3/TRBV12-4,.,CASSGGPLSTDTQYF,TGTGCCAGCAGTGGAGGGCCTCTCAGCACAGATACGCAGTATTTT
TRBJ2-3,.,TRBV20-1,TRBD2,CSAPRLTSGGLTDTQYF,TGCAGTGCTCCGAGATTGACTAGCGGGGGGTTAACAGATACGCAGTATTTT
TRBJ1-1,.,TRBV12-3/TRBV12-4,.,CTSSLGRTEAFF,TGTACCAGCAGTTTAGGGAGAACTGAAGCTTTCTTT
TRBJ2-4,.,TRBV5-1,.,CASSLARGVAKNIQYF,TGCGCCAGCAGCTTGGCTAGGGGGGTAGCCAAAAACATTCAGTACTTC
TRBJ2-2,.,TRBV6-5,.,CASSPSGVQGGELFF,TGTGCCAGCAGTCCCTCGGGGGTCCAAGGAGGGGAGCTGTTTTTT
TRBJ1-5,many,TRBV29-1,.,CSVEEPNQPQHF,TGCAGCGTTGAAGAACCCAATCAGCCCCAGCATTTT
TRBJ1-2,.,TRBV12-3/TRBV12-4,.,CASTSDGNYGYTF,TGTGCCAGCACCTCCGACGGCAACTATGGCTACACCTTC
TRBJ2-5,few,TRBV9,TRBD2,CASSVGGTSEETQYF,TGTGCCAGCAGCGTAGGGGGGACTAGCGAAGAGACCCAGTACTTC
TRBJ2-7,few,TRBV4-3,.,CASSQGAASAYEQYF,TGCGCCAGCAGCCAAGGAGCGGCCAGCGCGTACGAGCAGTACTTC
TRBJ2-7,.,TRBV4-3,.,CASSQDSGQSNEQYF,TGCGCCAGCAGCCAAGATTCCGGACAGTCCAACGAGCAGTACTTC
TRBJ2-6,.,TRBV6-1,.,CASSNGDLVTPSGANVLTF,TGTGCCAGCAGCAACGGGGACCTTGTTACCCCCTCTGGGGCCAACGTCCTGACTTTC
TRBJ1-3,.,TRBV9,.,CASSPRDNSGNTIYF,TGTGCCAGCAGCCCTCGGGACAACTCTGGAAACACCATATATTTT
TRBJ1-6,few,TRBV20-1,.,CSAAQGLNSPLHF,TGCAGTGCTGCCCAGGGTCTTAATTCACCCCTCCACTTT
TRBJ2-7,.,TRBV5-1,TRBD1,CASRGSGQGPFGGYEQYF,TGCGCCAGCAGGGGGTCCGGACAGGGTCCTTTCGGTGGCTACGAGCAGTACTTC
TRBJ1-1,few,TRBV5-5,.,CASSLGVVDTEAFF,TGTGCCAGCAGCTTGGGCGTGGTGGACACTGAAGCTTTCTTT
TRBJ1-1,.,TRBV4-3,.,CASSQDRHGGTEAFF,TGCGCCAGCAGCCAAGATCGGCACGGGGGCACTGAAGCTTTCTTT
TRBJ2-3,.,TRBV10-3,.,CAIKRGGGTDTQYF,TGTGCCATCAAGAGGGGGGGTGGCACAGATACGCAGTATTTT
TRBJ1-1,.,TRBV5-1,.,CASSFDILSTEAFF,TGCGCCAGCAGCTTCGACATCCTTTCCACTGAAGCTTTCTTT
TRBJ2-2,.,TRBV6-2/TRBV6-3,.,CASNLGLTTGELFF,TGTGCCAGCAACCTGGGACTGACCACCGGGGAGCTGTTTTTT
TRBJ1-1,few,TRBV15,.,CATSTGTEAFF,TGTGCCACCAGCACGGGTACTGAAGCTTTCTTT
TRBJ2-4,few,TRBV27,TRBD2,CASSLSGGARNIQYF,TGTGCCAGCAGTTTATCCGGGGGGGCAAGGAACATTCAGTACTTC
TRBJ2-2,few,TRBV6-1,.,CASSPLVLANTGELFF,TGTGCCAGCAGTCCGTTGGTACTAGCGAACACCGGGGAGCTGTTTTTT
TRBJ1-6,few,TRBV7-2,.,CASRRDGNSPLHF,TGTGCCAGCAGACGCGACGGAAATTCACCCCTCCACTTT
TRBJ2-6,.,TRBV4-1,.,CASSRPFSGANVLTF,TGCGCCAGCAGCCGTCCGTTCTCTGGGGCCAACGTCCTGACTTTC
TRBJ1-2,.,TRBV15,.,CATSRDIWPGKDGYTF,TGTGCCACCAGCAGAGATATCTGGCCAGGGAAGGATGGCTACACCTTC
TRBJ2-5,.,TRBV18,.,CASSPLATPVGETQYF,TGTGCCAGCTCACCACTAGCGACTCCGGTGGGGGAGACCCAGTACTTC
TRBJ2-1,.,TRBV2,.,CASPLIRYNEQFF,TGTGCCAGCCCCCTCATCCGGTACAATGAGCAGTTCTTC
TRBJ2-5,few,TRBV20-1,.,CSANVGDTFRETQYF,TGCAGTGCAAACGTCGGGGATACTTTTCGGGAGACCCAGTACTTC
TRBJ2-6,once,TRBV5-1,TRBD1,CASSPPGQGASGANVLTF,TGCGCCAGCAGCCCCCCGGGACAGGGGGCCTCTGGGGCCAACGTCCTGACTTTC
TRBJ2-3,few,TRBV19,TRBD2,CASSAGVSTDTQYF,TGTGCCAGTAGTGCGGGGGTTAGCACAGATACGCAGTATTTT
TRBJ2-5,.,TRBV7-9,.,CASSSYTSRYQETQYF,TGTGCCAGCAGCTCCTACACGAGTCGGTACCAAGAGACCCAGTACTTC
TRBJ1-6,once,TRBV7-2,.,CASSLSLTGTRDF,TGTGCCAGCAGCTTATCGTTAACCGGGACACGGGACTTT